The 23 T cell receptor beta chains below all came from one sample that was sequenced in a study of shared clonotypes between healthy human individuals. TCRdb keeps only in-frame clones here, not all; method: immunoSEQ multiplex PCR. Among about 520,000 clones, around 73% were seen once, and the ten largest hold about 12%. Material for sequencing was PBMCs. The receptors shown here come from a woman in her thirties or forties in good health. Some clones in this sample may be carry-over from other donors' samples.

The CDR3 nucleotides read TGTGCCAGCAGCCCTCGACTAGCGGGTATCCCTCGGGCCAATGAGCAGTTCTTC. It yields the protein CASSPRLAGIPRANEQFF. V usage is TRBV7-9 and J usage is TRBJ2-1; 10 nucleotides line up with TRBD2. Germline V gene data show CDR1 as SEHNR and CDR2 as FQNEAQ (reference sequence). The junction had 16 bases not matched to a gene; V was cut back by 5 bases and J by 6 bases. The CDR3 extends over 18 amino acids.

The rearrangement links TRBV19 to TRBJ1-5; the D gene is possibly TRBD1 (6 bases). The CDR3 totals 16 residues. The ends were cut back, 7 bases at V and 4 bases at J, with 20 bases in the middle. Germline-derived CDR1 and CDR2 are LNHDA and SQIVND (reference sequence). The CDR3 reads CASTGSTNRANQPQHF. CDR3 bases: TGTGCCAGTACCGGTTCGACCAACAGGGCTAATCAGCCCCAGCATTTT.

This clone was recorded only once. V gene TRBV25-1 combines with J gene TRBJ1-4, with a weak D call TRBD1 (6 bases). This CDR3 region has 15 residues. Germline CDR1 reads MGHDK; CDR2 reads SYGVNS. The V gene lost 4 bases and the J gene lost 0 bases, with 9 bases spanning the gap. The CDR3 loop is CASSARQATNEKLFF. The CDR3 nucleotides are TGTGCCAGCAGTGCTAGACAGGCAACTAATGAAAAACTGTTTTTT.

This chain uses TRBV11-1 with TRBJ1-3; D gene ambiguous. Germline CDR1 SGHAT, CDR2 FQDESV (reference sequence). CDR3 length equals 15 residues. The germline V and J ends were trimmed by 3 bases and 0 bases, with 9 bases remaining between them. The CDR3 here is CASSFLLDSGNTIYF. CDR3 bases: TGTGCCAGCAGCTTTCTCCTCGACTCTGGAAACACCATATATTTT.

V gene TRBV7-9 combines with J gene TRBJ2-1, with 15 bases lining up with TRBD2. Per germline, CDR1 SEHNR and CDR2 FQNEAQ (reference sequence). Losses at the gene ends were 5 bases for V and 9 bases for J; bases not matched to a gene: 5. CDR3 length: 15 amino acids. CDR3 in amino acids: CASSRTSGRAGEQFF. CDR3 in DNA: TGTGCCAGCAGCCGGACTAGCGGGAGGGCCGGTGAGCAGTTCTTC.

The chain links TRBV5-1 to TRBJ1-4; D is undetermined. V lost 4 bases, J lost 4 bases, and 17 bases lay in between. The CDR3 covers 16 residues. Germline V gene lookup returns CDR1 SGHRS and CDR2 YFSETQ. CDR3 residues: CASSQQFGLRNEKLFF. The CDR3 DNA sequence: TGCGCCAGCAGCCAGCAGTTTGGGCTCCGTAATGAAAAACTGTTTTTT.

The V and J genes are TRBV6-6 and TRBJ1-1, with a tentative D call TRBD1 (5 bases). The ends were cut back, 2 bases at V and 4 bases at J, with 8 bases in the middle. Per germline, CDR1 MNHNY and CDR2 SVGAGI (reference sequence). The CDR3 consists of 13 residues. CDR3: CASSYGALTEAFF. The CDR3 DNA follows: TGTGCCAGCAGTTACGGGGCCCTCACTGAAGCTTTCTTT.

The rearrangement joins TRBV6-5 to TRBJ1-4, with D perhaps TRBD1 (6 bases). Deletions cut 2 bases from V and 8 bases from J, with 15 bases between. Per germline, CDR1 MNHEY and CDR2 SVGAGI. The CDR3 loop spans 15 amino acids. CDR3 protein: CASSYGGRAGEKLFF. The CDR3 DNA is TGTGCCAGCAGTTACGGGGGCAGGGCGGGGGAAAAACTGTTTTTT.

About this clone itself: Other DNA sequences from this sample encode an identical CDR3 as well. J is TRBJ1-5 and V is TRBV7-3, with TRBD1 matching 9 bases. CDR3 size: 13 residues. Germline CDR1 reads SGHTA; CDR2 reads FQGTGA. The ends lost 3 bases at V and 7 bases at J; junction bases unmatched: 1. CDR3 sequence: CASSLTGGQPQHF. Written as DNA, the CDR3 is TGTGCCAGCAGCTTGACAGGGGGACAGCCCCAGCATTTT.

The chain is built from TRBV7-9 and TRBJ2-2, with 7 bases aligning to TRBD1. Germline V CDR1 and CDR2: SEHNR, FQNEAQ (reference sequence). This CDR3 comprises 16 residues. With V trimmed by 1 base and J by 3 bases, 5 bases remained unmatched. The CDR3 bases are TGTGCCAGCAGCTTAGGAGGGGGCGAGTACACCGGGGAGCTGTTTTTT. As protein: CASSLGGGEYTGELFF.

The chain recombines TRBV6-6 with TRBJ2-1, with D hard to call. CDR3 length: 13 residues. Trimming cost V 5 bases and J 0 bases, with 5 bases left between them. CDR1 is MNHNY and CDR2 is SVGAGI in the germline V gene (reference sequence). The CDR3 DNA follows: TGTGCCAGCAGTCCCGACTCCTACAATGAGCAGTTCTTC. Its protein product is CASSPDSYNEQFF.

In its sample, this clone was seen many times. The V call is TRBV25-1, the J call TRBJ2-7, with a weak D call TRBD2 (7 bases). CDR1 is MGHDK and CDR2 is SYGVNS in the germline V gene. The CDR3 covers 15 residues. Trimming left V 1 base short and J 3 bases short, with 13 bases between. The chain's CDR3 is CASSELRGRFYEQYF. The CDR3 DNA is TGTGCCAGCAGTGAATTGCGGGGGCGCTTCTACGAGCAGTACTTC.

This clone has just one count. V gene TRBV28 combines with J gene TRBJ2-7, with D perhaps assigned TRBD1 or TRBD2 (5 bases each). Trimming left V 3 bases short and J 4 bases short, with 13 bases between. Germline CDR1 is MDHEN and CDR2 is SYDVKM. This CDR3 has 14 amino acids. The CDR3 protein is CASSFRGEAYEQYF. As DNA, the CDR3 is TGTGCCAGCAGTTTTCGAGGGGAAGCATACGAGCAGTACTTC.

This clone was detected ten times or more. The V gene is TRBV6-1, the J gene TRBJ2-1; 11 positions match TRBD2. CDR3 length: 13 amino acids. The trim removed 9 bases at V and 5 bases at J, leaving 3 bases unmatched. Per the germline V gene, CDR1 is MNHNS and CDR2 is SASEGT. CDR3 DNA sequence: TGTGCCAGTAGCGGGAGGGCCCACAATGAGCAGTTCTTC. This encodes CASSGRAHNEQFF.

This chain uses TRBV28 with TRBJ1-2, with D maybe TRBD1 (6 bases). The germline V gene encodes CDR1 MDHEN and CDR2 SYDVKM. The CDR3 length is 14 residues. V was trimmed by 6 bases and J by 9 bases, leaving 20 bases between them. The CDR3 coding sequence is TGTGCCAGCAGCCCCCGGGGGGGCGAGTTTAGCTACACCTTC. Translated: CASSPRGGEFSYTF.

V usage is TRBV5-6 and J usage is TRBJ1-1; D uncertain. The CDR3 sequence is 15 residues long. Trimming took off 5 bases at V and 2 bases at J, with 16 bases between the two ends. Germline values: CDR1 SGHDT, CDR2 YYEEEE. The CDR3 sequence is CASSSWSRYNTEAFF. The CDR3, as DNA: TGTGCCAGCAGTTCTTGGTCCAGGTATAACACTGAAGCTTTCTTT.

V gene TRBV5-5 combines with J gene TRBJ1-2; perhaps TRBD1 as D (5 bases). This CDR3 is 13 amino acids long. Germline V gene sequence: CDR1 SGHKS, CDR2 YYEKEE (reference sequence). Trimming shortened V by 1 base and J by 3 bases, and 7 bases separated the two germline ends. The CDR3 coding sequence is TGTGCCAGCAGCTTGTGGGACCACTATGGCTACACCTTC. Amino acids: CASSLWDHYGYTF.

CDR3 region: CASSDSGTIYEQYF. As DNA, the CDR3 is TGTGCCAGCAGTGACAGCGGGACGATCTACGAGCAGTACTTC. V gene TRBV2 combines with J gene TRBJ2-7, with 7 nucleotides matching TRBD2. The V and J ends lost 3 bases and 3 bases, in that order; junction bases with no gene match: 5. The CDR3 loop spans 14 amino acids. CDR1 SNHLY and CDR2 FYNNEI come from the germline V gene.

This clone showed up just a few times. The chain joins TRBV13 to TRBJ2-7, with TRBD1 as a possible D gene (6 bases). V dropped 5 bases and J dropped 0 bases, with 20 bases sitting between them. The CDR3 sequence is 17 residues long. CDR1 is PRHDT, CDR2 FYEKMQ, per germline (reference sequence). The CDR3 loop reads CASSPVQGTPSSYEQYF. In DNA form, the CDR3 reads TGTGCCAGCAGCCCCGTCCAGGGGACCCCCAGCTCCTACGAGCAGTACTTC.

The chain joins TRBV12-2 to TRBJ2-1; TRBD2 is taken as the D call from the table, unchecked against the DNA. TRBV12-2 is an annotated pseudogene. The CDR3 has 19 amino acids. The CDR3 is CASRLVGSGRARSYNEQFF. CDR3 bases: TGTGCAAGTCGCTTAGTAGGTAGCGGGAGAGCACGATCCTACAATGAGCAGTTCTTC.

The rearrangement links TRBV5-1 to TRBJ2-2; no clear D. The CDR3 covers 15 residues. V lost 3 bases, J lost 1 base, and 10 bases lay in between. CDR1 SGHRS and CDR2 YFSETQ come from the germline V gene. CDR3 region: CASSWPLGNTGELFF. The CDR3 nucleotides read TGCGCCAGCAGCTGGCCCCTAGGGAACACCGGGGAGCTGTTTTTT.

This chain connects TRBV6-9 to TRBJ2-7; 8 bases are a match to TRBD2. J lost 2 bases, V lost 6 bases, and 15 bases had no gene match. Per germline, CDR1 MNHGY and CDR2 SVAAGI. The CDR3 is made up of 17 amino acids. The CDR3 coding sequence is TGTGCCAGCAGCCTTAAGGGGGGACTAGACAATACCTACGAGCAGTACTTC. Its translation is CASSLKGGLDNTYEQYF.

The rearrangement uses TRBV30 and TRBJ1-1; D may be TRBD1 (5 bases). Germline CDR1 and CDR2: GTSNPN and SVGIG (reference sequence). CDR3 length: 13 residues. Trimming took 5 bases from V and 6 from J, leaving 16 bases between them. Here the CDR3 DNA reads TGTGCCTGGTTCCAGGGTTTCGGAGCTGAAGCTTTCTTT. It is translated as CAWFQGFGAEAFF.